This TCR beta chain originates from a study of PD-1 blockade in classical Hodgkin lymphoma. Study-level points and caveats: In newly diagnosed patients, baseline TCR diversity was reportedly below that of healthy donors.

As to this clone: Antigen specificity is unknown.

Patients all relapsed after autologous stem cell transplantation, and there was variation in brentuximab vedotin exposure. V was trimmed by 4 bases and J by 0 bases, leaving 6 bases between them. The CDR3 runs 13 residues. Germline V CDR1 and CDR2: SGHTA, FQGTGA. Produced via immunoSEQ multiplex PCR; TCRdb's table is partial and in-frame only. The table has 25,000 to 30,000 clones, 78% seen once. The chain couples TRBV7-3 to TRBJ1-1; D is uncertain. The sequence derives from a human donor with classical Hodgkin lymphoma. Source: peripheral blood mononuclear cells (PBMCs), taken before the second cycle of nivolumab. The CDR3 nucleotides read TGTGCCAGCAGCTATAACGTGAACACTGAAGCTTTCTTT. Protein sequence: CASSYNVNTEAFF.